Each of the 2 T cell receptor beta chains below was sequenced from the same sample in a study of a mutant IDH1 vaccine in newly diagnosed glioma. Which antigens these TCRs recognize remains unknown. Sequencing used immunoSEQ multiplex PCR; TCRdb keeps in-frame clones, though not all of them. Here the sample spans roughly 110,000 clones, 75% to 90% being singletons. Specified time point: week 11, during vaccination. In the vaccine, a single dose held 300 ug of the mutant IDH1 20-mer peptide, along with topical imiquimod. The source material was PBMCs, sampled from a glioma patient whose treatment included an IDH1 peptide vaccine. These TCRs come from a woman aged 50 to 60 with glioma.

The DNA for the CDR3 is TGTGCCAGCAGTTACTCGAGGGCGGGGGACAAATCGCAGTTCTTC. Its protein product is CASSYSRAGDKSQFF. The rearrangement uses TRBV6-5 and TRBJ2-1; D is possibly TRBD2 (7 bases). The V and J ends lost 0 bases and 12 bases respectively, with 18 bases between them. Germline assignment: CDR1 MNHEY and CDR2 SVGAGI. This CDR3 has 15 amino acids.

The CDR3 sequence is CASSDRAPYEQYF. The CDR3 DNA follows: TGTGCCAGCAGTGACAGGGCCCCCTACGAGCAGTACTTC. The rearrangement uses TRBV6-1 and TRBJ2-7, with D possibly being TRBD1 (5 bases). Looked up from germline, CDR1 is MNHNS and CDR2 is SASEGT. The CDR3 consists of 13 residues. V lost 3 bases to trimming and J lost 2 bases, with 8 bases between them.